Below are 24 T cell receptor beta chains sequenced from a single sample in a study of T cells after yellow fever vaccination. TCRdb ran MiXCR on the 5' RACE reads and lists one entry per CDR3 protein. The data contain roughly 260,000 distinct CDR3 sequences, 10% to 15% of them singletons. Sequenced here: CD4+ T cells sorted from PBMCs, sampled 45 days after the yellow fever booster vaccination. These receptors originate from a man aged 25-40 years who received the YFV17D yellow fever vaccine.

This clonotype was seen only a few times. The chain links TRBV7-2 to TRBJ1-2; 7 positions agree with TRBD1. The junction had 6 bases not matched to a gene; V was cut back by 5 bases and J by 6 bases. The CDR3 contains 13 residues. Germline-derived CDR1 and CDR2 are SGHTA and FQGNSA. The CDR3 coding sequence is TGTGCCAGCAGCGACCGACAGGGCCATGGCTACACCTTC. The encoded protein is CASSDRQGHGYTF.

The chain combines TRBV10-3 with TRBJ2-3; unclear D gene. Trimming removed 3 bases from V and 0 bases from J, with 4 bases in between. Germline V gene sequence: CDR1 ENHRY, CDR2 SYGVKD. This CDR3 has 13 residues. CDR3 region: CAISDHSTDTQYF. DNA for the CDR3: TGTGCCATCAGTGATCACAGCACAGATACGCAGTATTTT.

This clonotype has more than one count but fewer than ten. This chain joins TRBV6-4 and TRBJ1-6; 8 nucleotides agree with TRBD1. V was clipped by 6 bases and J by 9 bases; unmatched bases: 7. Germline V lookup: CDR1 MRHNA, CDR2 SNTAGT. The length of the CDR3 is 14 residues. The CDR3: CASSPTGGPSPLHF. CDR3 coding DNA: TGTGCCAGCAGCCCAACAGGGGGTCCTTCACCCCTCCACTTT.

This clonotype showed up many times. This chain links TRBV12-3 or TRBV12-4 with TRBJ2-3, with 13 positions matching TRBD2. The length of the CDR3 is 16 residues. V lost 4 bases, J lost 4 bases, and 5 bases stayed unmatched. Written as DNA, the CDR3 is TGTGCCAGCAGTTCAGGACTAGCGGGAGTATCAGATACGCAGTATTTT. It codes for CASSSGLAGVSDTQYF.

The V gene is TRBV5-1, the J gene TRBJ2-1, with TRBD2 matching over 14 bases. Germline V gives CDR1 SGHRS, CDR2 YFSETQ. Germline trimming cut 4 bases from V and 2 bases from J; bases unmatched to any gene: 11. The CDR3 covers 19 residues. CDR3 in amino acids: CASSPNPGTSGRTYNEQFF. For the CDR3, the DNA is TGCGCCAGCAGCCCCAACCCCGGGACTAGCGGGAGAACCTACAATGAGCAGTTCTTC.

The chain has TRBV7-2 and TRBJ2-7; 9 bases match TRBD1. V gave up 7 bases and J gave up 4 bases; unmatched junction bases: 8. CDR1 is SGHTA and CDR2 is FQGNSA in the germline V gene. CDR3 length: 14 amino acids. The CDR3 DNA reads TGTGCCAGCACCCCGGGACAGGGAGCGTACGAGCAGTACTTC. Protein product: CASTPGQGAYEQYF.

The chain couples TRBV11-3 to TRBJ2-3, with D tentatively TRBD1 or TRBD2 (6 bases each). The germline gives CDR1 SGHNT, CDR2 YENEEA. This CDR3 is built from 15 residues. The ends were cut back, 5 bases at V and 5 bases at J, with 17 bases in the middle. CDR3 sequence (DNA): TGTGCCAGCAGCCGGGGGCAGGGCCTGGGAGATACGCAGTATTTT. As protein: CASSRGQGLGDTQYF.

The V and J genes are TRBV20-1 and TRBJ2-3; D may be TRBD2 (5 bases). The CDR3 totals 15 residues. In germline, CDR1 is DFQATT, CDR2 SNEGSKA (reference sequence). The ends were cut back, 0 bases at V and 3 bases at J, with 13 bases in the middle. Here the CDR3 reads CSARDVARGTDTQYF. The CDR3 DNA sequence: TGCAGTGCTAGAGATGTAGCCAGAGGGACAGATACGCAGTATTTT.

This clonotype has ten or more counts. The chain has TRBV7-2 and TRBJ2-3, with no clear D. CDR1 is SGHTA, CDR2 FQGNSA, per germline. V was trimmed by 6 bases and J by 6 bases, leaving 7 bases between them. The CDR3 spans 11 residues. The CDR3 region is CASSFLDTQYF. CDR3 DNA sequence: TGTGCCAGCAGTTTCTTGGATACGCAGTATTTT.

A word on this clonotype: A read error may produce the germline difference seen at one junction end. The chain is built from TRBV6-1 and TRBJ1-1; 8 bases fit TRBD1. The germline V gene has CDR1 MNHNS and CDR2 SASEGT. This CDR3 region has 14 residues. The CDR3 region is CASRTQGANAEAFF. The DNA of the CDR3 is TGTGCCAGCAGGACCCAGGGGGCGAACGCTGAAGCTTTCTTT.

This clonotype was counted ten times or more. V and J are TRBV7-2 and TRBJ2-3; D is unresolved. Trimming removed 3 bases from V and 0 bases from J, with 4 bases in between. The CDR3 totals 13 residues. CDR1 and CDR2 (germline): SGHTA, FQGNSA. The CDR3 reads CASSFGSTDTQYF. The DNA for the CDR3 is TGTGCCAGCAGCTTTGGAAGCACAGATACGCAGTATTTT.

The CDR3 region is CASSLRQGADTQYF. The CDR3 DNA reads TGCGCCAGCAGCCTCAGACAGGGAGCCGATACGCAGTATTTT. The chain employs TRBV5-1 and TRBJ2-3, with 7 bases matching TRBD1. Looked up from germline, CDR1 is SGHRS and CDR2 is YFSETQ. This CDR3 has 14 amino acids. V gave up 4 bases and J gave up 6 bases; unmatched junction bases: 8.

This clonotype has only a few counts. The chain has TRBV11-2 and TRBJ2-7, with D perhaps matching TRBD1 or TRBD2 (5 bases each). The ends were cut back, 6 bases at V and 6 bases at J, with 21 bases in the middle. The CDR3 sequence is 15 residues long. Germline V lookup: CDR1 SGHAT, CDR2 FQNNGV. This CDR3 is CASSFTGTSSLEQYF. Written as DNA, the CDR3 is TGTGCCAGCAGTTTTACCGGGACGTCTTCACTCGAGCAGTACTTC.

This clonotype was seen a handful of times. The V and J genes are TRBV12-3 or TRBV12-4 and TRBJ1-2, with D perhaps TRBD1 (6 bases). The CDR3 loop spans 12 amino acids. The V and J ends lost 11 bases and 4 bases respectively, with 14 bases between them. The chain's CDR3 is CASRGAGYGYTF. The CDR3 DNA sequence: TGTGCCTCCCGGGGGGCCGGCTATGGCTACACCTTC.

The chain couples TRBV12-3 or TRBV12-4 to TRBJ1-1, with TRBD1 matching over 8 bases. The CDR3 sequence is 11 residues long. The V and J ends lost 5 bases and 10 bases, in that order; junction bases with no gene match: 3. DNA of the CDR3: TGTGCCAGCAGTCATGGACAGGGAGCTTTCTTT. Encoded protein: CASSHGQGAFF.

This clonotype was recorded at least ten times. The chain has TRBV29-1 and TRBJ2-5; D ambiguous. In germline, CDR1 is SQVTM, CDR2 ANQGSEA. Trimming pared 3 bases from V and 4 bases from J, leaving 12 bases between. This CDR3 comprises 13 residues. The DNA for the CDR3 is TGCAGCGTTGATCCTGGATCATCAGAGACCCAGTACTTC. Protein: CSVDPGSSETQYF.

This clonotype was picked up many times. V and J are TRBV7-9 and TRBJ2-1; TRBD1 matches at 8 bases. The CDR3 totals 14 residues. Losses at the gene ends were 5 bases for V and 3 bases for J; bases not matched to a gene: 3. Germline lookup yields CDR1 SEHNR and CDR2 FQNEAQ (reference sequence). The CDR3 DNA sequence: TGTGCCAGCAGCCCAGGACAGGGCTACAATGAGCAGTTCTTC. Translated, it gives CASSPGQGYNEQFF. Using reference TRBV7-9 and TRBJ2-1 for the parts outside the CDR3, the full variable domain is DTGVSQNPRHKITKRGQNVTFRCDPISEHNRLYWYRQTLGQGPEFLTYFQNEAQLEKSRLLSDRFSAERPKGSFSTLEIQRTEQGDSAMYLCASSPGQGYNEQFFGPGTRLTVL.

This clonotype was observed a handful of times. The chain employs TRBV6-5 and TRBJ1-4; D ambiguous. Germline CDR1 and CDR2: MNHEY and SVGAGI. Trimming shortened V by 4 bases and J by 3 bases, and 12 bases separated the two germline ends. The CDR3 consists of 15 residues. The CDR3 protein is CASSSPGAPNEKLFF. The CDR3 DNA follows: TGTGCCAGCAGTTCCCCGGGAGCCCCTAATGAAAAACTGTTTTTT.

This clonotype was seen a few times. This chain uses TRBV9 with TRBJ2-1; unclear D gene. Germline CDR1 and CDR2: SGDLS and YYNGEE. The CDR3 is 14 residues long. Trimming took 0 bases from V and 6 from J, leaving 10 bases between them. The CDR3 coding sequence is TGTGCCAGCAGCGTAGAAAGCGTCCGCAATGAGCAGTTCTTC. Translated: CASSVESVRNEQFF.

This clonotype was observed at least ten times. This sequence joins TRBV5-6 and TRBJ2-1; 14 bases fit TRBD2. The germline CDR1 and CDR2 sequences are SGHDT and YYEEEE. This CDR3 region has 18 residues. Losses at the gene ends were 4 bases for V and 0 bases for J; bases not matched to a gene: 6. As DNA, the CDR3 is TGTGCCAGCAGCCCACGGACTAGCGGGAGGAGCTCCTACAATGAGCAGTTCTTC. Protein: CASSPRTSGRSSYNEQFF.

This clonotype was seen ten or more times. This sequence joins TRBV20-1 and TRBJ2-5; TRBD2 matches 7 bases. The CDR3 spans 12 residues. V dropped 2 bases and J dropped 5; count of bases not matched to a gene: 2. Germline V gene sequence: CDR1 DFQATT, CDR2 SNEGSKA (reference sequence). The CDR3 here is CSARTGRETQYF. The CDR3 nucleotides are TGCAGTGCTAGAACCGGGAGGGAGACCCAGTACTTC.

The chain employs TRBV19 and TRBJ2-3; D is uncertain. V was pared by 8 bases and J by 0 bases, with 12 bases between. Germline CDR1 LNHDA, CDR2 SQIVND (reference sequence). The CDR3 spans 14 residues. The chain's CDR3 is CASAATYSTDTQYF. The CDR3 DNA reads TGTGCCAGTGCTGCCACTTATAGCACAGATACGCAGTATTTT.

The rearrangement uses TRBV11-2 and TRBJ2-2; TRBD2 matches at 10 bases. Losses at the gene ends were 3 bases for V and 6 bases for J; bases not matched to a gene: 4. Germline V gives CDR1 SGHAT, CDR2 FQNNGV. The CDR3 totals 15 residues. The CDR3 sequence: CASSFWTSGSGELFF. CDR3 nucleotide sequence: TGTGCCAGCAGCTTTTGGACTAGCGGCTCCGGGGAGCTGTTTTTT. The entire variable domain, with the rest obtained from reference TRBV11-2 and TRBJ2-2, is as follows: EAGVAQSPRYKIIEKRQSVAFWCNPISGHATLYWYQQILGQGPKLLIQFQNNGVVDDSQLPKDRFSAERLKGVDSTLKIQPAKLEDSAVYLCASSFWTSGSGELFFGEGSRLTVL.

The sample holds a few counts of this clonotype. This CDR3 is CSARDGDRGKTEAFF. In DNA form, the CDR3 reads TGCAGTGCTAGAGATGGGGACAGGGGAAAAACTGAAGCTTTCTTT. V usage is TRBV20-1 and J usage is TRBJ1-1; 10 bases are a match to TRBD1. J was trimmed by 5 bases and V by 0 bases; bases with no gene match: 6. The CDR3 is 15 residues long. CDR1 and CDR2 from the germline V gene are DFQATT and SNEGSKA (reference sequence).